This TCR beta chain was recorded in a study of blood T cells in healthy people across ages. Study findings and constraints: Unsorted PBMC input precluded a conclusive naive versus antigen-experienced comparison.

The use of a sample-barcoded 5' primer and a J-beta primer mix characterized a second PCR of roughly 6 to 11 cycles. A single record per CDR3 protein comes from TCRdb applying MiXCR to the 5' RACE reads. Counted here are approximately 800,000 distinct CDR3 sequences, 53% occurring once; the ten biggest clones make up 40% to 50%. Note on this clonotype: Its antigen is not known.

Those donating, healthy Caucasian individuals from Russia, were aged roughly 6 to 100. Peripheral blood, 9.5 to 10 milliliters per donor, was collected. The length of the CDR3 is 16 residues. The receptor comes from an elderly man in good health. Sample: blood. The gene calls are TRBV21-1 and TRBJ2-7; the D call in the table, TRBD2, was not verified against the DNA. TRBV21-1 has pseudogene status. The CDR3 here is CASSFRLAGVNNEQYF. CDR3 DNA sequence: TGTGCCAGCAGCTTCCGACTAGCGGGAGTTAACAATGAGCAGTACTTC.